The entry below gives a single TCR beta chain sequence along with its context. Its antigen is unknown. Base qualities were left out, and no much larger clone turns up one base away. The source of the sample is a study of blood T cell repertoires in COVID-19 (dated by TCRdb to between 2020 and 2021). With regard to the full study: Collaborator samples came from the United States, Italy and Spain and covered acute and convalescent phases of COVID-19. The material from the prospective study consisted of cDNA or gDNA derived from T cells, B-cell-depleted T cells, or PBMCs. Subjects who had been exposed to COVID-19, were actively infected with it, or had recovered from it provided the deeply sampled blood TCRbeta repertoires that made up the dataset. The repertoires were released in a freely available public database intended as a resource for research on the immune response to SARS-CoV-2. The samples were drawn from two sources: the first 160 participants of the ongoing ImmuneRACE study, and over 950 subjects contributed by 6 global collaborators. Sample metadata almost always included a de-identified subject ID, COVID-19 status, age in years and sex. HLA class I and class II types, where available, came from metadata supplied by the sample provider rather than from assay-based typing.

Collaborating institutions collected whole blood in K2EDTA tubes following their own protocols. For TCRbeta analysis, collaborators shipped samples as frozen whole blood, isolated PBMCs, or DNA extracted from either of those sample types. What the study reported, not specific to this receptor: The quantity of clinical and demographic metadata differed by source and by participant and was supplied without curation.

Reading from cysteine to phenylalanine, the CDR3 counts 15 amino acids. Here the CDR3 DNA is all that survives: 45 bases in frame from base 1. The germline V and J ends show losses of 7 bases and 3 bases respectively, and no gene match explains 11 bases of the junction. CDR1 is given as MNHNY and CDR2 as SVGAGI, both from the germline V gene (reference sequence). TCRbeta CDR3 regions were amplified from genomic DNA by means of the immunoSEQ Assay, a bias-controlled multiplex PCR. Per the original workflow: The number of nucleated cells in each sample was estimated by amplification of reference gene primers within the assay. Sequence reads were collapsed and filtered to measure the absolute abundance of every unique TCRbeta CDR3 rearrangement. For each sample, productive Simpson clonality was calculated as the square root of Simpson's diversity index over productive rearrangements. In its TCRdb copy, this immuneACCESS table keeps in-frame sequences only and misses some clones. Where compared with another copy, unresolved V genes explain less than half of these, and the others have no known cause. Clone size and V and J calls were adopted from that table, with D and trimming inferred from the DNA. Across this sample there are 130,000 to 150,000 clones, with 88% seen only once. Around 1.7% of the sample is in the top ten clones.

The chain employs TRBV6-6 and TRBJ2-7; 8 bases in between match TRBD1. The sample was peripheral blood. This TCR was recovered from a woman between 45 and 65 years old with acute or convalescent COVID-19. The DNA sequence is given as TGTGCCAGCATTCGAAGGGGGACAGGAGTCTACGAGCAGTACTTC. Its product reads: CASIRRGTGVYEQYF.